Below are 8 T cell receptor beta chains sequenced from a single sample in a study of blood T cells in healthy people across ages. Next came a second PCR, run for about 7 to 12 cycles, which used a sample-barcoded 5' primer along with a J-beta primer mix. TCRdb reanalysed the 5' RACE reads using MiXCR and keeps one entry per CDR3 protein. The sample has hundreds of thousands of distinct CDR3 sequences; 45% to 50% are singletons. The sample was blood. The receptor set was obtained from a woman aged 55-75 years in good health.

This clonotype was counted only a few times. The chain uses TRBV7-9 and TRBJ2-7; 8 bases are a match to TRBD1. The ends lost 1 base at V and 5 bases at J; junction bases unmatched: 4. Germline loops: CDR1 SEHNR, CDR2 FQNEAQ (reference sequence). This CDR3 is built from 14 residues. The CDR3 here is CASSLVAGGDEQYF. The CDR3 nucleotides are TGTGCCAGCAGCTTAGTGGCAGGGGGCGACGAGCAGTACTTC.

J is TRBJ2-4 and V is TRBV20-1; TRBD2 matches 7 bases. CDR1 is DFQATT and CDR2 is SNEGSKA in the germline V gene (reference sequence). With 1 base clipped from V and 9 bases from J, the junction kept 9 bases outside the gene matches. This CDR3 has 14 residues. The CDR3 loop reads CSARATAGVGIQYF. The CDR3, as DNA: TGCAGTGCTAGAGCCACTGCGGGAGTAGGCATTCAGTACTTC.

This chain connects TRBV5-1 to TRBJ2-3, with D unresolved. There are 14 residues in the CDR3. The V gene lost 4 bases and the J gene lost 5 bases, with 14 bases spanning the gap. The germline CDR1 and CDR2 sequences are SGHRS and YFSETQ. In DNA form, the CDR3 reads TGCGCCAGCAGCATGCACCCTGCAGTAGATACGCAGTATTTT. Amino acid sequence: CASSMHPAVDTQYF.

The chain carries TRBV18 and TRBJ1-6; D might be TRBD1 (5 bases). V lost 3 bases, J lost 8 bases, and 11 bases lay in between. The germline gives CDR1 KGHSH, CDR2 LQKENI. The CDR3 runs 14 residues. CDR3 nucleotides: TGTGCCAGCTCACCTAGAGGGGTAGATTCACCCCTCCACTTT. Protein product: CASSPRGVDSPLHF.

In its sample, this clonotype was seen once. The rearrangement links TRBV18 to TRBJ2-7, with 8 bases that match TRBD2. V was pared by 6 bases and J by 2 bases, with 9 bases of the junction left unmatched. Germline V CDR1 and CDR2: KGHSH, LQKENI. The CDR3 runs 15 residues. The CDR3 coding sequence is TGTGCCAGCTCTCGAACTAGCGGAGCAGCCTACGAGCAGTACTTC. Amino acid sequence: CASSRTSGAAYEQYF.

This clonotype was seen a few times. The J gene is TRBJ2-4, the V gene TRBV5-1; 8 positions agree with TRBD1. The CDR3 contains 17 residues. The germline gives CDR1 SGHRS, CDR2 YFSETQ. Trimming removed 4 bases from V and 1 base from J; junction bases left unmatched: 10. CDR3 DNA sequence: TGCGCCAGCAGCAGAGGACAGGGCGAAGGGGCCAAAAACATTCAGTACTTC. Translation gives CASSRGQGEGAKNIQYF.

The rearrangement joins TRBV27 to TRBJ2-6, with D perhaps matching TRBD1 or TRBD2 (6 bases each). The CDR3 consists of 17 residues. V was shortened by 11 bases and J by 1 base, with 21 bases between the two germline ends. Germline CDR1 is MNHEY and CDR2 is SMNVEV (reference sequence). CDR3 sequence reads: CAGLGGPVISGANVLTF. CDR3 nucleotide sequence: TGTGCCGGCCTCGGGGGCCCCGTTATATCTGGGGCCAACGTCCTGACTTTC.

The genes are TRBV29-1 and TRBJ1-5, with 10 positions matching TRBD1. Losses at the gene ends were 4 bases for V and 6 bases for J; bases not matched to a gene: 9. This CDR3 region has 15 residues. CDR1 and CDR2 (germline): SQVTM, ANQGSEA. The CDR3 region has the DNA TGCAGCGTTGCTAAAGGGACAGGGGTTACTCAGCCCCAGCATTTT. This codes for CSVAKGTGVTQPQHF. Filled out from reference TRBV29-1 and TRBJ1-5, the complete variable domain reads SAVISQKPSRDICQRGTSLTIQCQVDSQVTMMFWYRQQPGQSLTLIATANQGSEATYESGFVIDKFPISRPNLTFSTLTVSNMSPEDSSIYLCSVAKGTGVTQPQHFGDGTRLSIL.